The sequence of this T cell receptor (beta chain) was determined in a study of control samples from healthy donors and cancer patients. Sequencing used immunoSEQ multiplex PCR; TCRdb keeps in-frame clones, though not all of them. The sample has around 140,000 clones; nearly 90% are singletons. Germline V lookup: CDR1 KGHDR, CDR2 SFDVKD. The CDR3 consists of 18 residues. V lost 6 bases to trimming and J lost 4 bases, with 21 bases between them. The sequence derives from a man aged 45 to 65 with head and neck cancer. The V and J genes are TRBV24-1 and TRBJ2-6, with a tentative D call TRBD1 (6 bases). Specimen: PBMCs. CDR3 sequence reads: CATSSRGPGEPGANVLTF. CDR3 DNA sequence: TGTGCCACCAGTTCACGGGGCCCAGGGGAACCCGGGGCCAACGTCCTGACTTTC.